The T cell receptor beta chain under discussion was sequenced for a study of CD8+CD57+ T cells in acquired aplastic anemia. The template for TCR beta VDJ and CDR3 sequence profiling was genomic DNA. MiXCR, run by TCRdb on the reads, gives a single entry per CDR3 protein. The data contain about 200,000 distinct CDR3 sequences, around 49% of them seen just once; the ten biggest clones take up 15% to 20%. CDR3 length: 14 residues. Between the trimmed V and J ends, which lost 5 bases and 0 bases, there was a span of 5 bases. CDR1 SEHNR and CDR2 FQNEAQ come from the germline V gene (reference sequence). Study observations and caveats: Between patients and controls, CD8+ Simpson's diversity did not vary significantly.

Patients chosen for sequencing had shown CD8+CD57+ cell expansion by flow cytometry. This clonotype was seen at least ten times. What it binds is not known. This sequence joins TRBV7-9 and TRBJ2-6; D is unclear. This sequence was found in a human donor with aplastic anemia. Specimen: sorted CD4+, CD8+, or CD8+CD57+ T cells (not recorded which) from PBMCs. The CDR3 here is CASSPTSGANVLTF. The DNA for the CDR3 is TGTGCCAGCAGCCCTACCTCTGGGGCCAACGTCCTGACTTTC. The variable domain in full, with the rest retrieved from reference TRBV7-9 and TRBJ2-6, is DTGVSQNPRHKITKRGQNVTFRCDPISEHNRLYWYRQTLGQGPEFLTYFQNEAQLEKSRLLSDRFSAERPKGSFSTLEIQRTEQGDSAMYLCASSPTSGANVLTFGAGSRLTVL.